Sequencing of this TCR beta chain was carried out in a study of identical twins. Germline values: CDR1 KGHDR, CDR2 SFDVKD. CDR3 size: 15 residues. V was cut by 3 bases and J by 7 bases, with 15 bases left in between. A single record per CDR3 protein comes from TCRdb applying MiXCR to the 5' RACE reads. Here the sample spans about 190,000 distinct CDR3 sequences, less than 20% being singletons. This clonotype has at least ten counts. These data were also filed under a second study, of T cells expressing NK-cell markers.

Input material: CD8+ T cells sorted from blood. This chain links TRBV24-1 with TRBJ2-1; D might be TRBD1 or TRBD2, each matching 5 bases. The clonotype was recovered from a woman between 18 and 30 years old in good health. CDR3 sequence: CATSDGRGGWNEQFF. In DNA form, the CDR3 reads TGTGCCACCAGTGATGGACGGGGCGGTTGGAATGAGCAGTTCTTC.